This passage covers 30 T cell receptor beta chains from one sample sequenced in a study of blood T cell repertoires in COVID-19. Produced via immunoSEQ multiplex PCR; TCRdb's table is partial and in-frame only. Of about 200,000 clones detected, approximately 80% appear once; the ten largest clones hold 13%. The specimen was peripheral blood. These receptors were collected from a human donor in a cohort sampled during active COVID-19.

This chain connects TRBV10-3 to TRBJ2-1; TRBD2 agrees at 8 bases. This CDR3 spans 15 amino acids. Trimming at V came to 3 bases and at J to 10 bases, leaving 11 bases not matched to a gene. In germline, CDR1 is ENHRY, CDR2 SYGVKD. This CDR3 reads CAISDREGQRHEQFF. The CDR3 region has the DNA TGTGCCATCAGTGATCGGGAGGGTCAGCGGCACGAGCAGTTCTTC.

CDR3 residues: CASSMVGLAGDGTGELFF. The DNA for the CDR3 is TGTGCCAGTAGTATGGTGGGACTAGCGGGAGATGGCACCGGGGAGCTGTTTTTT. The rearrangement uses TRBV19 and TRBJ2-2, with TRBD2 identical over 14 bases. V shed 3 bases and J 4 bases; nucleotides not matched to a gene: 7. CDR1 and CDR2 (germline): LNHDA, SQIVND (reference sequence). This CDR3 comprises 18 residues.

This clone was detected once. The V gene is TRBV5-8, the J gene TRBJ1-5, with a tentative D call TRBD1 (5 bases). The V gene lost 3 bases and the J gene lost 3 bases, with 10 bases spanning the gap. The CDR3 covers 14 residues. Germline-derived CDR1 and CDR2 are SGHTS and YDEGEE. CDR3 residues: CASSSRQINQPQHF. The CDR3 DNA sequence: TGTGCCAGCAGCTCCAGACAGATCAATCAGCCCCAGCATTTT.

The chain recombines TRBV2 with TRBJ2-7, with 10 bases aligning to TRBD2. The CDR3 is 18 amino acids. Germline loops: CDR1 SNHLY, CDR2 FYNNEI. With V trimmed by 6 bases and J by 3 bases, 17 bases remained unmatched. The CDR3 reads CASSPSSGSNTGLYEQYF. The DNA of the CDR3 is TGTGCCAGCAGCCCCTCTAGCGGGAGCAACACCGGCCTCTACGAGCAGTACTTC.

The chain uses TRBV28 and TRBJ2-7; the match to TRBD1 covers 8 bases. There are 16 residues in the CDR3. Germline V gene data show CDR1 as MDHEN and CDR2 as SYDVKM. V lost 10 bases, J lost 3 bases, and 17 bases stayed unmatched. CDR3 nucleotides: TGTGCCACGAACAGACCTTATACAGGGGGTAGCTACGAGCAGTACTTC. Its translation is CATNRPYTGGSYEQYF.

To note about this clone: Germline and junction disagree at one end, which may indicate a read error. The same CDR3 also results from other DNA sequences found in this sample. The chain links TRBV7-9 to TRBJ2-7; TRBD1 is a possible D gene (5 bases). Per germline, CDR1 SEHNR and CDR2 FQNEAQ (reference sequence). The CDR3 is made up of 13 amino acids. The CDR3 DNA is TGTGCCAGCAGCTTACAGGGTAATAACGAGCAGTATTTC. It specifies CASSLQGNNEQYF.

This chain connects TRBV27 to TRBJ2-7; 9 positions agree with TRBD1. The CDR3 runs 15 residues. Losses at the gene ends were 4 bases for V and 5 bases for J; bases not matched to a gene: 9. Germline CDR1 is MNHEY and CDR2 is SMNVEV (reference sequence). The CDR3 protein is CASSSPGDRAHEQYF. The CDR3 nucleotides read TGTGCCAGCAGTTCCCCCGGGGACAGGGCCCACGAGCAGTACTTC.

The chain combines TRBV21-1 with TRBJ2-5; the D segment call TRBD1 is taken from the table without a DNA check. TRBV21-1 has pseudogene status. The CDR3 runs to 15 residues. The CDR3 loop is CASRNDRGVGETQYF. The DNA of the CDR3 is TGTGCCAGCCGTAACGACAGGGGCGTTGGAGAGACCCAGTACTTC.

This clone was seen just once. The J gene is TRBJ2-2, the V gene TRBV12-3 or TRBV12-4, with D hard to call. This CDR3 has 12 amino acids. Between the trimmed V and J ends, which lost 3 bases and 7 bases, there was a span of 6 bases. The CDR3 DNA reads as TGTGCCAGCAGTTTTGAACACGGGGAGCTGTTTTTT. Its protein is CASSFEHGELFF.

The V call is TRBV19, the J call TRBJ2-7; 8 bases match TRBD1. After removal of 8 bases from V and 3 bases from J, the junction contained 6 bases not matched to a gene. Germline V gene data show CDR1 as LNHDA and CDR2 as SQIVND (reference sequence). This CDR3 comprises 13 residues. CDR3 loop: CASSVDRGYEQYF. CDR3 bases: TGTGCCAGTTCGGTTGACAGGGGCTACGAGCAGTACTTC. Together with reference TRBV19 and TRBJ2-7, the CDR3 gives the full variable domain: DGGITQSPKYLFRKEGQNVTLSCEQNLNHDAMYWYRQDPGQGLRLIYYSQIVNDFQKGDIAEGYSVSREKKESFPLTVTSAQKNPTAFYLCASSVDRGYEQYFGPGTRLTVT.

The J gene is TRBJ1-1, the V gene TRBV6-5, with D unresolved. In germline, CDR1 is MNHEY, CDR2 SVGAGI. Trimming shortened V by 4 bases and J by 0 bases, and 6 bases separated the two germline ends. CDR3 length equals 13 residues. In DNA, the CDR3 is TGTGCCAGCAGTTCGCAGGTGAACACTGAAGCTTTCTTT. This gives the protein CASSSQVNTEAFF.

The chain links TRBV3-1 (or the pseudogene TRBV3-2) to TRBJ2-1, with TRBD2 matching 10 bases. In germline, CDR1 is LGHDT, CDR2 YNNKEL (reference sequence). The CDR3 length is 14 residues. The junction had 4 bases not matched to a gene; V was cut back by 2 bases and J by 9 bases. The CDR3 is CASSQLAGGLEQFF. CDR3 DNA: TGTGCCAGCAGCCAATTAGCGGGAGGACTTGAGCAGTTCTTC.

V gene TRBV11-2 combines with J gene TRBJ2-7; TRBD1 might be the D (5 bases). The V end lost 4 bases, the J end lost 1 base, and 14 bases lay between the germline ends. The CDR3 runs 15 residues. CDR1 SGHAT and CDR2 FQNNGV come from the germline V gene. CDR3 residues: CASSSSAAGSYEQYF. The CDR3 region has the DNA TGTGCCAGCAGCTCCAGCGCGGCAGGGTCCTACGAGCAGTACTTC.

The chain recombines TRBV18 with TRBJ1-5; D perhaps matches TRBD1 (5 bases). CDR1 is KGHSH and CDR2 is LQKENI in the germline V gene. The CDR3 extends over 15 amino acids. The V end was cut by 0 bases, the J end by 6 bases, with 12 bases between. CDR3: CASSPPVGEGQPQHF. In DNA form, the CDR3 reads TGTGCCAGCTCACCACCGGTAGGGGAAGGTCAGCCCCAGCATTTT.

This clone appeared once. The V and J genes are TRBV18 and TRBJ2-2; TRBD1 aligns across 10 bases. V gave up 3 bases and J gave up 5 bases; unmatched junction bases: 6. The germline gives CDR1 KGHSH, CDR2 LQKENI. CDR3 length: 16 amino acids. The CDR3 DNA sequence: TGTGCCAGCTCACCCTCGGACAGGGGGACAACCGGGGAGCTGTTTTTT. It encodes CASSPSDRGTTGELFF.

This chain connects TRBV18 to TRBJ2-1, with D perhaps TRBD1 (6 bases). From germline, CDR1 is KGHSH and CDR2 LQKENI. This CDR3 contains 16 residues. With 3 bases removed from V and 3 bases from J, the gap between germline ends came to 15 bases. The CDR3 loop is CASSPLDNRVYNEQFF. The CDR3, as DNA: TGTGCCAGCTCACCTCTCGACAACAGGGTCTACAATGAGCAGTTCTTC. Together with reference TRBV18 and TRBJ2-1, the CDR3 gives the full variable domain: NAGVMQNPRHLVRRRGQEARLRCSPMKGHSHVYWYRQLPEEGLKFMVYLQKENIIDESGMPKERFSAEFPKEGPSILRIQQVVRGDSAAYFCASSPLDNRVYNEQFFGPGTRLTVL.

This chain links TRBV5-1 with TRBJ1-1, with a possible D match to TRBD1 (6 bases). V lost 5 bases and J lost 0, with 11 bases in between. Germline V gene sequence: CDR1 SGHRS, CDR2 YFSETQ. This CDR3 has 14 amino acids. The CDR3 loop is CASSPGHLNTEAFF. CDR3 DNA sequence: TGCGCCAGCAGTCCGGGACATTTGAACACTGAAGCTTTCTTT.

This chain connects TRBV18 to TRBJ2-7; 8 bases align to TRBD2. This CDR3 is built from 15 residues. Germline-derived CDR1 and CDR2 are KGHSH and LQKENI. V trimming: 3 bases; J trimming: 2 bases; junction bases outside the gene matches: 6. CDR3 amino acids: CASSPLGGGTYEQYF. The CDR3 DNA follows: TGTGCCAGCTCACCTCTAGGCGGGGGGACCTACGAGCAGTACTTC.

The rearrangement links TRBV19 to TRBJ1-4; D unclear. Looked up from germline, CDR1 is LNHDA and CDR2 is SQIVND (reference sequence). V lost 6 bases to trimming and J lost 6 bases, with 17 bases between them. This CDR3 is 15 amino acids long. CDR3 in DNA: TGTGCCAGTAGAATACCCGCGTGGAGGGATGAAAAACTGTTTTTT. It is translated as CASRIPAWRDEKLFF. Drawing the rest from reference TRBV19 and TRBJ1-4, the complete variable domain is DGGITQSPKYLFRKEGQNVTLSCEQNLNHDAMYWYRQDPGQGLRLIYYSQIVNDFQKGDIAEGYSVSREKKESFPLTVTSAQKNPTAFYLCASRIPAWRDEKLFFGSGTQLSVL.

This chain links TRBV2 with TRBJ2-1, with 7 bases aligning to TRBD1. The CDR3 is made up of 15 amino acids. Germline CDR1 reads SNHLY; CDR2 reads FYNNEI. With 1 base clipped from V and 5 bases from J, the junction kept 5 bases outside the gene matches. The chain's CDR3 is CASSEGTGRNNEQFF. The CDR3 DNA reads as TGTGCCAGCAGTGAAGGGACAGGCCGTAACAATGAGCAGTTCTTC.

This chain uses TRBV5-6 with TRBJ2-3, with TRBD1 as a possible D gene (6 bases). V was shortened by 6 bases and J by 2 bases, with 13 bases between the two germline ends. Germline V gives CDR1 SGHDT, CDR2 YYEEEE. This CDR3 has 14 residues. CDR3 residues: CASIRTATTDTQYF. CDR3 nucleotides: TGTGCCAGCATCCGGACAGCGACCACAGATACGCAGTATTTT.

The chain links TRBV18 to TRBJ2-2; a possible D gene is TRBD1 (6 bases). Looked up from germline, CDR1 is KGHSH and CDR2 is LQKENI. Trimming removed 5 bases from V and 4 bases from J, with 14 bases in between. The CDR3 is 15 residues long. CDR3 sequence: CASSSGQIFTGELFF. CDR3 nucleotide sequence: TGTGCCAGCTCATCGGGACAAATTTTCACCGGGGAGCTGTTTTTT.

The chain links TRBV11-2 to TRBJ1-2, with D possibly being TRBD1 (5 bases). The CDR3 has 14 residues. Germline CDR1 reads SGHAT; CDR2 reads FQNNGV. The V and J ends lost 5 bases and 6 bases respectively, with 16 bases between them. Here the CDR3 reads CASSHSRGINGYTF. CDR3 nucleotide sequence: TGTGCCAGCAGCCACTCCCGGGGGATCAATGGCTACACCTTC.

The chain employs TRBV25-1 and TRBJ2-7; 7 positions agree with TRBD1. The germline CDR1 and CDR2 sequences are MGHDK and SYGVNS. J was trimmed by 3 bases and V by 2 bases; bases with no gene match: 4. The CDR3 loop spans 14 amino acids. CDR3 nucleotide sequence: TGTGCCAGCAGTGAAAGGGGGCAGGGCTACGAGCAGTACTTC. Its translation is CASSERGQGYEQYF.

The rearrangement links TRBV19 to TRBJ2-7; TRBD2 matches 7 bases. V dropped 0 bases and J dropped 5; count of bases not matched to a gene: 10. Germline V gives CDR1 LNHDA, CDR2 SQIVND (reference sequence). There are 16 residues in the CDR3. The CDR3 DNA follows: TGTGCCAGTAGTATAGAGGGACTACCCTTTTCCCACGAGCAGTACTTC. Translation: CASSIEGLPFSHEQYF.

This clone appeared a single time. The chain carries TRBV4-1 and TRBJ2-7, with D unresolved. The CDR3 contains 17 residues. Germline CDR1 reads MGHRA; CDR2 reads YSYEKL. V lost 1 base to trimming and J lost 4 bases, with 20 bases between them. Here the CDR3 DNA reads TGCGCCAGCAGCCAAGGATACGGCGGAAGAGGTGGATACGAGCAGTACTTC. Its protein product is CASSQGYGGRGGYEQYF.

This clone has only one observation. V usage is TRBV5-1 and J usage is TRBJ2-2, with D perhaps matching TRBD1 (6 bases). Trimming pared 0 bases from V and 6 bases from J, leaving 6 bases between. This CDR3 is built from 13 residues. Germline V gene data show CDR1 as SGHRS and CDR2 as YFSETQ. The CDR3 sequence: CASSLEGAGELFF. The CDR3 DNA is TGCGCCAGCAGCTTGGAGGGGGCCGGGGAGCTGTTTTTT.

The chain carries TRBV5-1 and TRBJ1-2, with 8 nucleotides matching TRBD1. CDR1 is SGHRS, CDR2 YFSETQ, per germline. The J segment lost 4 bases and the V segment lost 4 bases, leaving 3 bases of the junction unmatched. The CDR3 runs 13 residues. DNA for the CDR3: TGCGCCAGCAGCCCCGGACAGGGCTATGGCTACACCTTC. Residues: CASSPGQGYGYTF.

In DNA form, the CDR3 reads TGCAGTGCTAGATTAGTCAATGAGCAGTTCTTC. Amino acids: CSARLVNEQFF. The chain employs TRBV20-1 and TRBJ2-1; D unresolved. Germline V gene sequence: CDR1 DFQATT, CDR2 SNEGSKA (reference sequence). Trimming removed 2 bases from V and 6 bases from J, with 5 bases in between. The CDR3 is 11 residues long.

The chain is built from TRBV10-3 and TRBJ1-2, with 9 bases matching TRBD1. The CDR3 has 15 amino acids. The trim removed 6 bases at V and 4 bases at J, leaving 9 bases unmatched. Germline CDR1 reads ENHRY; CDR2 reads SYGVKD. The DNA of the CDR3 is TGTGCCATCAGAACAGCCGGGACAGGGTCCTATGGCTACACCTTC. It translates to CAIRTAGTGSYGYTF.